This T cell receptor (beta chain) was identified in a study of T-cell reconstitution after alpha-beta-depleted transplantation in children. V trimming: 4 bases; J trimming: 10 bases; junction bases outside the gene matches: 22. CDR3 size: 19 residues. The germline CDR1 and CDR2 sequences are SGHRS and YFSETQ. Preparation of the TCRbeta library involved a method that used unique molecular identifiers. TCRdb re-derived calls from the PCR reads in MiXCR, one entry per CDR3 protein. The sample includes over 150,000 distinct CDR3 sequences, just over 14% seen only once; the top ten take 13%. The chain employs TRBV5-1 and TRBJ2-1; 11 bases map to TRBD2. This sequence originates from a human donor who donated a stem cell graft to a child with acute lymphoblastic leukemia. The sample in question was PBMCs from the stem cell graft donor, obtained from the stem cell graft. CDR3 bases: TGCGCCAGCAGCCTATGGACAGTGGGGACTAGCGGAGGGTCTGGCGAGCAGTTCTTC. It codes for CASSLWTVGTSGGSGEQFF.